These 25 T cell receptor beta chains were all obtained from the same sample, sequenced in a study of T-cell reconstitution after alpha-beta-depleted transplantation in children. Using unique molecular identifiers, the investigators prepared the TCRbeta library. TCRdb processed the PCR reads anew with MiXCR; each CDR3 protein has one entry. The sample carries approximately 82,000 distinct CDR3 sequences, roughly a sixth recorded once. The sequences come from PBMCs, mostly from graft donor cells, collected 180 days after TCRalphabeta/CD19-depleted stem cell transplant. These receptors were collected from a male patient between 2 and 9 years old who had a stem cell transplant for acute lymphoblastic leukemia, so the T cells may come from the graft donor.

V usage is TRBV27 and J usage is TRBJ2-5; 14 bases match TRBD2. The CDR3 is 18 residues long. Trimming took 6 bases from V and 3 from J; bases not matched to a gene: 12. Germline loops: CDR1 MNHEY, CDR2 SMNVEV (reference sequence). The CDR3 DNA reads as TGTGCCAGCAGCGGATTCATTCCGGGACTAGCGGGGGAAGAGACCCAGTACTTC. Protein: CASSGFIPGLAGEETQYF.

This clonotype was found a few times. The chain employs TRBV12-3 or TRBV12-4 and TRBJ1-3, with 7 bases identical to TRBD1. The CDR3 is made up of 16 amino acids. The V and J ends lost 8 bases and 0 bases, in that order; junction bases with no gene match: 10. The CDR3 DNA sequence: TGTGCCAGCCAGAGGGGGCTGATGAGCTCTGGAAACACCATATATTTT. This sequence encodes CASQRGLMSSGNTIYF.

V usage is TRBV2 and J usage is TRBJ1-1; D not certain. Between the trimmed V and J ends, which lost 4 bases and 10 bases, there was a span of 13 bases. CDR3 length: 12 amino acids. Germline assignment: CDR1 SNHLY and CDR2 FYNNEI. DNA of the CDR3: TGTGCCAGCAGTGGGGATCGGGTTGGAGCTTTCTTT. Translation: CASSGDRVGAFF.

The V and J genes are TRBV12-3 or TRBV12-4 and TRBJ1-2, with D maybe TRBD1 (5 bases). The CDR3 extends over 16 amino acids. Trimming left V 3 bases short and J 0 bases short, with 14 bases between. The CDR3 sequence: CASSFWDGPTNYGYTF. Here the CDR3 DNA reads TGTGCCAGCAGTTTTTGGGACGGACCGACTAACTATGGCTACACCTTC.

V and J are TRBV18 and TRBJ2-7; TRBD1 or TRBD2 may be the D gene (5 bases each). Germline CDR1 and CDR2: KGHSH and LQKENI. The V gene lost 6 bases and the J gene lost 7 bases, with 19 bases spanning the gap. The CDR3 length is 14 residues. The CDR3 sequence: CASSPFDRGLEQYF. The CDR3 DNA sequence: TGTGCCAGCTCCCCTTTCGACCGGGGCCTAGAGCAGTACTTC.

The chain recombines TRBV14 with TRBJ2-1; D is unclear. CDR1 and CDR2 (germline): SGHDN, FVKESK. V gave up 7 bases and J gave up 2 bases, with 15 bases separating them. The CDR3 covers 15 residues. Here the CDR3 reads CASTLTVKTYNEQFF. As DNA, the CDR3 is TGTGCCAGCACCCTTACGGTTAAGACCTACAATGAGCAGTTCTTC.

The gene calls are TRBV12-3 or TRBV12-4 and TRBJ2-1, with 10 bases lining up with TRBD1. J gave up 10 bases and V 6 bases, and 6 bases lay outside the gene matches. The CDR3 has 13 amino acids. The CDR3 loop is CASRGDRGKEQFF. Written as DNA, the CDR3 is TGTGCCAGCAGGGGGGACAGGGGAAAGGAGCAGTTCTTC.

This chain links TRBV29-1 with TRBJ2-1, with a weak D call TRBD1 (7 bases). Deletions cut 5 bases from V and 8 bases from J, with 16 bases between. Germline V gene data show CDR1 as SQVTM and CDR2 as ANQGSEA. The CDR3 is made up of 13 amino acids. This CDR3 reads CSVQRGGGDEQFF. As DNA, the CDR3 is TGCAGCGTTCAAAGAGGGGGCGGGGATGAGCAGTTCTTC.

This clonotype was detected only a few times. V usage is TRBV7-9 and J usage is TRBJ1-5; 9 bases agree with TRBD1. Trimming cost V 2 bases and J 3 bases; bases outside gene matches: 8. CDR3 size: 17 residues. Germline CDR1 SEHNR, CDR2 FQNEAQ (reference sequence). The CDR3 loop is CASSLSTGTGINQPQHF. The CDR3 nucleotides read TGTGCCAGCAGCTTAAGTACAGGGACAGGGATCAATCAGCCCCAGCATTTT.

The table lists this clonotype with a few counts. The V and J genes are TRBV3-1 and TRBJ2-5, with 8 positions matching TRBD2. The V and J ends lost 4 bases and 1 base, in that order; junction bases with no gene match: 2. Germline V lookup: CDR1 LGHDT, CDR2 YNNKEL (reference sequence). The CDR3 is made up of 14 amino acids. The CDR3 is CASSPTSGQETQYF. The CDR3 DNA is TGTGCCAGCAGCCCTACTAGCGGCCAAGAGACCCAGTACTTC.

This clonotype appeared a few times. V is TRBV7-2 and J is TRBJ2-5; D call uncertain. CDR1 is SGHTA, CDR2 FQGNSA, per germline. Between the trimmed V and J ends, which lost 1 base and 0 bases, there was a span of 9 bases. This CDR3 spans 15 amino acids. DNA for the CDR3: TGTGCCAGCAGCTTAGTGGGGTCCTACCAAGAGACCCAGTACTTC. Protein product: CASSLVGSYQETQYF.

The chain carries TRBV9 and TRBJ1-1, with D perhaps matching TRBD1 (6 bases). V was shortened by 4 bases and J by 5 bases, with 12 bases between the two germline ends. The CDR3 is 13 amino acids. Looked up from germline, CDR1 is SGDLS and CDR2 is YYNGEE. CDR3 region: CASSLKGGTEAFF. The CDR3 bases are TGTGCCAGCAGCCTTAAAGGGGGAACTGAAGCTTTCTTT.

This chain uses TRBV4-1 with TRBJ1-5; tentative D call: TRBD1 (6 bases). The V gene's germline CDR1 is MGHRA and CDR2 YSYEKL. V lost 0 bases and J lost 6, with 12 bases in between. This CDR3 contains 15 residues. CDR3 sequence: CASSQDDRRGQPQHF. For the CDR3, the DNA is TGCGCCAGCAGCCAAGACGACAGGAGGGGTCAGCCCCAGCATTTT.

The rearrangement joins TRBV7-2 to TRBJ1-4; D is unclear. V lost 3 bases, J lost 5 bases, and 13 bases lay in between. Germline-derived CDR1 and CDR2 are SGHTA and FQGNSA. The CDR3 is 15 amino acids. CDR3 in amino acids: CASSLAALPNEKLFF. In DNA form, the CDR3 reads TGTGCCAGCAGCTTGGCAGCACTACCGAATGAAAAACTGTTTTTT.

A few counts support this clonotype. This chain uses TRBV7-2 with TRBJ2-5; 7 positions match TRBD2. Germline lookup yields CDR1 SGHTA and CDR2 FQGNSA. The CDR3 runs to 12 residues. With V trimmed by 5 bases and J by 9 bases, 6 bases remained unmatched. CDR3 sequence (DNA): TGTGCCAGCAGCCCTCGACTAGCCCCCCAGTACTTC. Translating gives CASSPRLAPQYF.

This clonotype was recorded a few times. The chain carries TRBV3-1 and TRBJ1-2; D is perhaps TRBD1 (5 bases). Trimming stripped 0 bases from V and 7 bases from J, with 9 bases between. This CDR3 has 13 residues. Germline V gives CDR1 LGHDT, CDR2 YNNKEL (reference sequence). The CDR3 loop reads CASSQDQGSGYTF. Written as DNA, the CDR3 is TGTGCCAGCAGCCAAGATCAGGGTTCTGGCTACACCTTC.

Ten or more counts support this clonotype. The rearrangement links TRBV27 to TRBJ2-2; 7 nucleotides align to TRBD1. Losses at the gene ends were 5 bases for V and 6 bases for J; bases not matched to a gene: 6. The V gene's germline CDR1 is MNHEY and CDR2 SMNVEV (reference sequence). The CDR3 runs to 14 residues. In DNA form, the CDR3 reads TGTGCCAGCAGTCCGCGCCAGGGGGCCGGGGAGCTGTTTTTT. This gives the protein CASSPRQGAGELFF.

The chain recombines TRBV12-3 or TRBV12-4 with TRBJ2-2; no clear D. This CDR3 has 15 amino acids. The V end lost 1 base, the J end lost 4 bases, and 10 bases lay between the germline ends. In DNA, the CDR3 is TGTGCCAGCAGTTTAGGTGGGCCGAGCACCGGGGAGCTGTTTTTT. Its translation: CASSLGGPSTGELFF.

The genes are TRBV12-3 or TRBV12-4 and TRBJ2-5, with D perhaps TRBD1 (5 bases). This CDR3 is 13 amino acids long. V lost 8 bases and J 2 bases, leaving 12 bases between the germline ends. The CDR3, as DNA: TGTGCCAGCTGTGGACATCTACAAGAGACCCAGTACTTC. It translates to CASCGHLQETQYF.

V gene TRBV18 combines with J gene TRBJ2-1; D ambiguous. The germline gives CDR1 KGHSH, CDR2 LQKENI. V lost 1 base and J 5 bases, leaving 9 bases between the germline ends. The CDR3 covers 14 residues. DNA of the CDR3: TGTGCCAGCTCACCACAGGGAAAGGACAATGAGCAGTTCTTC. Protein product: CASSPQGKDNEQFF.

This clonotype was detected a few times. The chain employs TRBV6-2 or TRBV6-3 and TRBJ2-7, with 7 bases lining up with TRBD1. Per germline, CDR1 MNHEY and CDR2 SVGEGT. The CDR3 covers 15 residues. V dropped 6 bases and J dropped 5; count of bases not matched to a gene: 13. CDR3 DNA sequence: TGTGCCAGCAGCTGGGACAGCGTAGCTCGGGACGAGCAGTACTTC. It is translated as CASSWDSVARDEQYF.

This clonotype was counted only a few times. The chain couples TRBV20-1 to TRBJ2-7; 7 nucleotides align to TRBD1. This CDR3 is built from 14 residues. Germline loops: CDR1 DFQATT, CDR2 SNEGSKA (reference sequence). V was pared by 3 bases and J by 2 bases, with 7 bases of the junction left unmatched. The CDR3 DNA sequence: TGCAGTGCTAGTCTACGACAGGGCACCTACGAGCAGTACTTC. Amino acids: CSASLRQGTYEQYF.

At least ten counts were recorded for this clonotype. The chain links TRBV7-9 to TRBJ2-3; D may be TRBD1 (5 bases). This CDR3 has 14 residues. Trimming removed 3 bases at V and 3 bases at J, with 10 bases between. The germline V gene has CDR1 SEHNR and CDR2 FQNEAQ (reference sequence). The DNA for the CDR3 is TGTGCCAGCAGCTTTCCAGGGTCTACAGATACGCAGTATTTT. Its protein product is CASSFPGSTDTQYF.

This chain connects TRBV9 to TRBJ2-1; 8 bases agree with TRBD2. The CDR3 consists of 16 residues. Looked up from germline, CDR1 is SGDLS and CDR2 is YYNGEE. Trimming removed 0 bases from V and 4 bases from J; junction bases left unmatched: 6. The CDR3 reads CASSVVGGGMYNEQFF. The CDR3 nucleotides read TGTGCCAGCAGCGTAGTCGGCGGGGGGATGTACAATGAGCAGTTCTTC.

A few counts support this clonotype. The chain combines TRBV6-5 with TRBJ2-1; perhaps TRBD1 as D (6 bases). There are 16 residues in the CDR3. Trimming took 2 bases from V and 2 from J, leaving 13 bases between them. Germline V gene sequence: CDR1 MNHEY, CDR2 SVGAGI. This CDR3 reads CASSYPRGGPYNEQFF. CDR3 coding DNA: TGTGCCAGCAGTTACCCCAGGGGCGGGCCCTACAATGAGCAGTTCTTC.